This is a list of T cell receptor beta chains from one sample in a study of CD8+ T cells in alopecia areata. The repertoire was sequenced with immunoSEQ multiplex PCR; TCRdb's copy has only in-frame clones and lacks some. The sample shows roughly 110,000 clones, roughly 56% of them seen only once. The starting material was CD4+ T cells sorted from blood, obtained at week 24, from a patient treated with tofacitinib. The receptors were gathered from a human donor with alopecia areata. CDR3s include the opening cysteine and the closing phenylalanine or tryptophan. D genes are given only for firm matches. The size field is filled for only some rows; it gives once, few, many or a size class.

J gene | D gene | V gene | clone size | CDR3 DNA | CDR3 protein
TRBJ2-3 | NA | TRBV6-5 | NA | TGTGCCAGCACTGGACAGACAGATACGCAGTATTTT | CASTGQTDTQYF
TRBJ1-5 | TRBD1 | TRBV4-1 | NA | TGCGCCAGCAGCCACCCTGGGACAGGATACAATCAGCCCCAGCATTTT | CASSHPGTGYNQPQHF
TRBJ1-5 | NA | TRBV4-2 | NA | TGTGCCAGCAGCCAGGCTGACGGTGGGCAGGATCAGCCCCAGCATTTT | CASSQADGGQDQPQHF
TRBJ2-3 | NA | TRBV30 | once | TGTGCCTGGAGTCGTACTAGCCGAACAGATACGCAGTATTTT | CAWSRTSRTDTQYF
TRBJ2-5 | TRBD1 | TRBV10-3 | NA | TGTGCCATCAGTGAGTCCAGGGGGACAGACCAAGAGACCCAGTACTTC | CAISESRGTDQETQYF
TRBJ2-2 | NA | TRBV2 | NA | TGTGCCAGCAGTCACCCCGCCGGGGAGCTGTTTTTT | CASSHPAGELFF
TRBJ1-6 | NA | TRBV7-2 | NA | TGTGCCAGCAGCGTGACCGGGACGGATAATTCACCCCTCCACTTT | CASSVTGTDNSPLHF
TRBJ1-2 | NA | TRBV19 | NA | TGTGCCAGTAGTTCGACAGGTGGCATAAACTATGGCTACACCTTC | CASSSTGGINYGYTF
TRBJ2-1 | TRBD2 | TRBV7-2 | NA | TGTGCCAGCAGCCAAGTCACTAGCGGGGGGCCCTACAATGAGCAGTTCTTC | CASSQVTSGGPYNEQFF
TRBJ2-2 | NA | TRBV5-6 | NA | TGTGCCAGCAGCTTGGGACAGGCCGGGGAGCTGTTTTTT | CASSLGQAGELFF
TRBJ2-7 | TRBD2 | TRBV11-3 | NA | TGTGCCAGCAGCTTCCTTGGGGGGGGTGGCCTCGAGCAGTACTTC | CASSFLGGGGLEQYF
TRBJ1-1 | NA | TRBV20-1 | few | TGCAGTGCCGAAGGGTACACTGAAGCTTTCTTT | CSAEGYTEAFF
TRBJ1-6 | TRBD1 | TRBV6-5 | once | TGTGCCAGCAGTTACTTACAGGGGAATTCACCCCTCCACTTT | CASSYLQGNSPLHF
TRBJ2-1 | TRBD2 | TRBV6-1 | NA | TGTGCCAGCAGTGAGGTGAGCGGGGAGTACAATGAGCAGTTCTTC | CASSEVSGEYNEQFF
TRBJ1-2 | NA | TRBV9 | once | TGTGCCAGCAGCGCCAGGCATACTCCTAACTATGGCTACACCTTC | CASSARHTPNYGYTF
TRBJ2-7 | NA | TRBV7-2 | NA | TGTGCCAGCAGCTTACAGGGATACGAGCAGTACTTC | CASSLQGYEQYF
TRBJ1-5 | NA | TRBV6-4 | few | TGTGCCAGCAATAGGGTAACGAGCAATCAGCCCCAGCATTTT | CASNRVTSNQPQHF
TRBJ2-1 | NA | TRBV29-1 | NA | TGCAGCGAAAAGGACTCCTACAATGAGCAGTTCTTC | CSEKDSYNEQFF
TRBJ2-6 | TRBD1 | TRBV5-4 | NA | TGTGCCAGCAGCTTGAGACAGGGGGCAGGAGTTGGGGCCAACGTCCTGACTTTC | CASSLRQGAGVGANVLTF
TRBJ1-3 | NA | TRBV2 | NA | TGTGCCAGCACATCGGATTACTCTGGAAACACCATATATTTT | CASTSDYSGNTIYF
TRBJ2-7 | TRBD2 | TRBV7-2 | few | TGTGCCAGCAGCTTAGTAGCTAGCGGGGCTTACGAGCAGTACTTC | CASSLVASGAYEQYF
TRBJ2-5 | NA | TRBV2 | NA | TGTGCCAGCAGTGAACAGGGTGCCCAAGAGACCCAGTACTTC | CASSEQGAQETQYF
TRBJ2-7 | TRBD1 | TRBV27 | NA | TGTGCCAGCAGTTCCCTTATAGGGACAGGGGGATCCTACGAGCAGTACTTC | CASSSLIGTGGSYEQYF
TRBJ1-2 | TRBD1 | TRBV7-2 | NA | TGTGCCAGCAGCCGGAGACAGGGGGCGGCCTACACCTTC | CASSRRQGAAYTF
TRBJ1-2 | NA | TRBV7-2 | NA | TGTGCCAGCAGCTTAGTGTTGCCCCACTTC | CASSLVLPHF
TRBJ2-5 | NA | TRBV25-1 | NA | TGTGCCAGCACCCTTACCGAGACCCAGTACTTC | CASTLTETQYF
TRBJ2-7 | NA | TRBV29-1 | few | TGCAGTCCCCAGGACAGACGACTCTACGAGCAGTACTTC | CSPQDRRLYEQYF
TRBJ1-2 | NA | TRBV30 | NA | TGTGCCTGGAGACAGGGTGGCCCCTATGGCTACACCTTC | CAWRQGGPYGYTF
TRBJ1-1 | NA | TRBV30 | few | TGTGCCTGGACGGAGGGTCGGACTGAAGCTTTCTTT | CAWTEGRTEAFF
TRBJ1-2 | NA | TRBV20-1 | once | TGCAGTGCCCTAAAACGGGGCTACACCTTC | CSALKRGYTF
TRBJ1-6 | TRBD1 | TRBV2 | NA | TGTGCCAGCAGCGGGACAGATCAAAATAATTCACCCCTCCACTTT | CASSGTDQNNSPLHF
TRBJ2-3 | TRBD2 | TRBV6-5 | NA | TGTGCCAGCAGTTCTCCCGGGAGGTCAGATACGCAGTATTTT | CASSSPGRSDTQYF
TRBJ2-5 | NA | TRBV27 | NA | TGTGCCAGCAGTTTATGGGGGGCCCAAGAGACCCAGTACTTC | CASSLWGAQETQYF
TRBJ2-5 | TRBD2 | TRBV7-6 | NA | TGTGCCAGCAGCTTGAGCGGGGGGTACCAAGAGACCCAGTACTTC | CASSLSGGYQETQYF
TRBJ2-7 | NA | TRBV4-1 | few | TGCGCCAGCAGCCAAGATCACCCACTCCGCGAGCAGTACTTC | CASSQDHPLREQYF
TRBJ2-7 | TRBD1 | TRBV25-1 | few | TGTGCCAGCAGTGGCGGACAGGCCTACGAGCAGTACTTC | CASSGGQAYEQYF
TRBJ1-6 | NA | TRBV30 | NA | TGTGCCTGGAGTCGGGGGACCGGGGGGAATTCACCCCTCCACTTT | CAWSRGTGGNSPLHF
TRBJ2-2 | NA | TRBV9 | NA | TGTGCCAGCAGCGTAATAGCGGATAACACCGGGGAGCTGTTTTTT | CASSVIADNTGELFF
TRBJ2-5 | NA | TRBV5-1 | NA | TGCGCCAGCAGCTTGGACGCCAGACAAGAGACCCAGTACTTC | CASSLDARQETQYF
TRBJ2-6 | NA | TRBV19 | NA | TGTGCCAGTAGATCGTCTGGGGCCAACGTCCTGACTTTC | CASRSSGANVLTF
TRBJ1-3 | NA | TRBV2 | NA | TGTGCCAGCAGTCACTCCCGGACGGCCCGCTCTGGAAACACCATATATTTT | CASSHSRTARSGNTIYF
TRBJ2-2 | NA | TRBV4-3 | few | TGCGCCAGCAGCCAAGACGGTACGAACACCGGGGAGCTGTTTTTT | CASSQDGTNTGELFF
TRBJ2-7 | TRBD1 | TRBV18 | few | TGTGCCAGCTCACCAAGACAGGGGGAGTACGAGCAGTACTTC | CASSPRQGEYEQYF
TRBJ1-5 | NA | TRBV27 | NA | TGTGCCAGCAGCAAAACGAGCAATCAGCCCCAGCATTTT | CASSKTSNQPQHF
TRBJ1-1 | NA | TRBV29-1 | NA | TGCAGCGTTGAAAAGGAATTGGGCACTGAAGCTTTCTTT | CSVEKELGTEAFF
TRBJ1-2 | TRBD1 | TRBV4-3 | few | TGCGCCAGCAGCAAGATGGGACAGGTGGGGGGCGGCTACACCTTC | CASSKMGQVGGGYTF
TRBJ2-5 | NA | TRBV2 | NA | TGTGCCAGCAGAGGCAAGTCCGGTGCCGATATGACCCAGTACTTC | CASRGKSGADMTQYF
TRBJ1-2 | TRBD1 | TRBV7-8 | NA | TGTGCCAGCAGCCGAAGGACAGGTGGCGGCTACACCTTC | CASSRRTGGGYTF
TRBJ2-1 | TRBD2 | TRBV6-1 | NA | TGTGCCAGCAGTACCGGGACTAGCGGGTACAATGAGCAGTTCTTC | CASSTGTSGYNEQFF
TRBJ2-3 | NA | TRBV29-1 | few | TGCAGCGCCGCCCGGGGGGCGACAGATACGCAGTATTTT | CSAARGATDTQYF
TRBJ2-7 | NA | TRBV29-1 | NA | TGCAGCGTTGAAGGCGACACCTCATACGAGCAGTACTTC | CSVEGDTSYEQYF
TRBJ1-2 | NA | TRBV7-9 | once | TGTGCCAGCAACCTCAGGGAGGACTATGGCTACACCTTC | CASNLREDYGYTF
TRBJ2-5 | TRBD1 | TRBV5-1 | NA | TGCGCCAGCAGCTCTGGACAGGGGGAAGAGACCCAGTACTTC | CASSSGQGEETQYF
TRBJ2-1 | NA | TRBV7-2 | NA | TGTGCCAGCAGCTTATTTGGGGCCCAGCAGTTCTTC | CASSLFGAQQFF